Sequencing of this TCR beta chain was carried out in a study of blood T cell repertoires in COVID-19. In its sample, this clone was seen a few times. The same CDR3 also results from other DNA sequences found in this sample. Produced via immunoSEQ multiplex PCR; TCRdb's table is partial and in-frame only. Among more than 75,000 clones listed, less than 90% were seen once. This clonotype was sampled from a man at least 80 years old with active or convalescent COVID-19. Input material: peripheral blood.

The CDR3 here is CASSSRLAGANEQFF. CDR3 in DNA: TGTGCCAGCAGCTCCAGACTAGCGGGAGCTAATGAGCAGTTCTTC. The rearrangement joins TRBV7-9 to TRBJ2-1, with 12 nucleotides matching TRBD2. The V segment lost 4 bases and the J segment 7 bases; nucleotides outside the gene matches: 5. Germline V CDR1 and CDR2: SEHNR, FQNEAQ (reference sequence). The CDR3 is made up of 15 amino acids.